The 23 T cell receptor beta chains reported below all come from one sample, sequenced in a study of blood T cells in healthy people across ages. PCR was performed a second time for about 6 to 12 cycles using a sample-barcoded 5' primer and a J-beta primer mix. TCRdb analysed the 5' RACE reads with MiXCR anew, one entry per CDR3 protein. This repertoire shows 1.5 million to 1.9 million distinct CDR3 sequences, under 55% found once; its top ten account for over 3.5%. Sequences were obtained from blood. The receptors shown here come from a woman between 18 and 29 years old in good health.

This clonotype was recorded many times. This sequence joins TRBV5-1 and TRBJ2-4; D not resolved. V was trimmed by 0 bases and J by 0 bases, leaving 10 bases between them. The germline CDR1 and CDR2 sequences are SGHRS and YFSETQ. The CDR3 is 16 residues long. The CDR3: CASSLAPGLAKNIQYF. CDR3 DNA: TGCGCCAGCAGCTTGGCTCCAGGCTTAGCCAAAAACATTCAGTACTTC.

The CDR3 protein is CSGRLAGYEQFF. The CDR3 DNA follows: TGCAGCGGCCGACTAGCGGGCTATGAGCAGTTCTTC. This chain links TRBV29-1 with TRBJ2-1, with 10 bases that match TRBD2. V was pared by 7 bases and J by 8 bases, with 5 bases of the junction left unmatched. Germline V lookup: CDR1 SQVTM, CDR2 ANQGSEA. The CDR3 consists of 12 residues.

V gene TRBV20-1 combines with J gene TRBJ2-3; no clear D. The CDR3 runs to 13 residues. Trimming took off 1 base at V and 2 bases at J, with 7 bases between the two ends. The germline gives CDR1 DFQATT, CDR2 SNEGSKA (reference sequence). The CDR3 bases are TGCAGTGCTAGAGGGCCAATCACAGATACGCAGTATTTT. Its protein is CSARGPITDTQYF.

In DNA, the CDR3 is TGCAGCGTTGTACTAGCGGGAGTTGGCGAGACCCAGTACTTC. Its translation is CSVVLAGVGETQYF. This chain uses TRBV29-1 with TRBJ2-5, with 11 bases that match TRBD2. Germline V gene data show CDR1 as SQVTM and CDR2 as ANQGSEA. J lost 5 bases, V lost 4 bases, and 6 bases had no gene match. The CDR3 totals 14 residues.

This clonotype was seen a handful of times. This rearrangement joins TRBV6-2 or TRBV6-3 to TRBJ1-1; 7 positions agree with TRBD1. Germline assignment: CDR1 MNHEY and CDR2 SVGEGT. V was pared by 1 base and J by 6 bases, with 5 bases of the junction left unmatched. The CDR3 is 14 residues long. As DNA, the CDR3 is TGTGCCAGCAGTTACTGGCAGGGGGACCCTGAAGCTTTCTTT. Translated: CASSYWQGDPEAFF.

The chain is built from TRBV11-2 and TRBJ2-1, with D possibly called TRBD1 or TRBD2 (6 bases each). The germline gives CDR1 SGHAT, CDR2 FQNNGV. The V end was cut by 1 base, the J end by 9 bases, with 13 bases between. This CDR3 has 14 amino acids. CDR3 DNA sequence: TGTGCCAGCAGCTTAGGAGGGGGGTTGGGTGAGCAGTTCTTC. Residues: CASSLGGGLGEQFF.

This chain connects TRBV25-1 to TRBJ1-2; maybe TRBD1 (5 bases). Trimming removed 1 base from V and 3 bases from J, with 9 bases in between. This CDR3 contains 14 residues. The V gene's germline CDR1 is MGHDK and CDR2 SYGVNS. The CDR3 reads CASSESGGYYGYTF. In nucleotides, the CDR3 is TGTGCCAGCAGTGAATCGGGGGGGTACTATGGCTACACCTTC.

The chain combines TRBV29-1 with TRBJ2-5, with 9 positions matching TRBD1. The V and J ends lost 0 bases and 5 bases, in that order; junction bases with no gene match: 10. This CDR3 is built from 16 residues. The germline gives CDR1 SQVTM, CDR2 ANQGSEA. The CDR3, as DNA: TGCAGCGTTGAAGAAAAGCTTACAGGGGGCTGGGAGACCCAGTACTTC. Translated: CSVEEKLTGGWETQYF.

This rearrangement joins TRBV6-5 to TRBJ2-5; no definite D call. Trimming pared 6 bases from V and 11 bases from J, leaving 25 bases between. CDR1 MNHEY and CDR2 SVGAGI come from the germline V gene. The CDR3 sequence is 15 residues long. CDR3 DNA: TGTGCCAGCAGCCCCGAGGCCAGACCATACAATGAGCAGTACTTC. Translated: CASSPEARPYNEQYF.

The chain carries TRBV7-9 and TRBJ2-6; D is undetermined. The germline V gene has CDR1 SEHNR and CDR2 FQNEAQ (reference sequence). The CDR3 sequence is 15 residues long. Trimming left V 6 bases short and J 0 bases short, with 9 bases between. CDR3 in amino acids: CASRPGSSGANVLTF. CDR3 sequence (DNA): TGTGCCAGCAGACCCGGAAGCTCTGGGGCCAACGTCCTGACTTTC.

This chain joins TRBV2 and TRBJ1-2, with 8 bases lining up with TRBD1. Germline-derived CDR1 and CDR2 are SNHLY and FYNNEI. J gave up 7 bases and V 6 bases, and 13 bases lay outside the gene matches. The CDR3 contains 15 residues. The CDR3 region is CASSSADREPGGYTF. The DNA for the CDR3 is TGTGCCAGCAGCTCCGCGGACAGGGAGCCCGGTGGCTACACCTTC.

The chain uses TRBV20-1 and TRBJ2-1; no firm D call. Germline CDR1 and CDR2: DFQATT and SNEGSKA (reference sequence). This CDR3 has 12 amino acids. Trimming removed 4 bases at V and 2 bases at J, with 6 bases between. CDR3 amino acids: CSATQPYNEQFF. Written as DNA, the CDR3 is TGCAGTGCTACCCAACCCTACAATGAGCAGTTCTTC.

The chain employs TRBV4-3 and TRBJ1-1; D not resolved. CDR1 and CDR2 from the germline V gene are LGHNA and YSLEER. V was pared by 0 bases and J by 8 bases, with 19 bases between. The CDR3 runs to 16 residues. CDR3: CASSQDRAGRMAEAFF. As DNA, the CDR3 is TGCGCCAGCAGCCAAGATCGGGCAGGTCGGATGGCGGAAGCTTTCTTT.

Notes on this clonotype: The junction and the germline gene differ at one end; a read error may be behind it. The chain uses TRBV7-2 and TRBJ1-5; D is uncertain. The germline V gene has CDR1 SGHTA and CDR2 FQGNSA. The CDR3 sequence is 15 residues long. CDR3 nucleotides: TGTGCCAGCAGCTTAATGGGAAATAGCATTCAGCCCCAGCATTTT. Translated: CASSLMGNSIQPQHF.

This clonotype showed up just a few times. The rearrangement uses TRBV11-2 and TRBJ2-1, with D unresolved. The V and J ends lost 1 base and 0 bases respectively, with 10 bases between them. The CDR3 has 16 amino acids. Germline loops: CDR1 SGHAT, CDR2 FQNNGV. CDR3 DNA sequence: TGTGCCAGCAGCTTAGTGGCAGAAAGCTCCTACAATGAGCAGTTCTTC. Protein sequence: CASSLVAESSYNEQFF.

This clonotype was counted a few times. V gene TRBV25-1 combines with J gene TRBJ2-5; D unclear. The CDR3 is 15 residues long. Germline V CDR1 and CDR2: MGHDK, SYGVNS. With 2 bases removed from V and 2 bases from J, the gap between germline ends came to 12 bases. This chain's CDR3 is CASSEGAGVQETQYF. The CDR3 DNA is TGTGCCAGCAGTGAAGGTGCTGGGGTGCAAGAGACCCAGTACTTC.

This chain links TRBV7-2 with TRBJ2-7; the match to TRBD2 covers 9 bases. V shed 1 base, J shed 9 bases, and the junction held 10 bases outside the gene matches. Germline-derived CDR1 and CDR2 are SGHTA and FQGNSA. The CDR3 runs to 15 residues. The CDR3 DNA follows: TGTGCCAGCAGCTTAGACCCCGGCGGGGGGGTAGTGCAGTACTTC. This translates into CASSLDPGGGVVQYF. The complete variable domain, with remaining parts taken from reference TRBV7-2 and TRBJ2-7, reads GAGVSQSPSNKVTEKGKDVELRCDPISGHTALYWYRQSLGQGLEFLIYFQGNSAPDKSGLPSDRFSAERTGGSVSTLTIQRTQQEDSAVYLCASSLDPGGGVVQYFGPGTRLTVT.

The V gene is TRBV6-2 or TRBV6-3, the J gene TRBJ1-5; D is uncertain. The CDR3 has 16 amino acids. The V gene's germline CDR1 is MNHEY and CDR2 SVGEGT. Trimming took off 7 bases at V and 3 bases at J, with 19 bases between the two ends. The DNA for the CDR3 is TGTGCCAGCACCGACGGGGTAGGAATTTACAATCAGCCCCAGCATTTT. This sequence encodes CASTDGVGIYNQPQHF.

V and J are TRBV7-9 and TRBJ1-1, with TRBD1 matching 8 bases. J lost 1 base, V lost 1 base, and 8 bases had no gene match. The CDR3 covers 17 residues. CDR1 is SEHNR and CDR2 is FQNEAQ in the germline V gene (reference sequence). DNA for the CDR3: TGTGCCAGCAGCTTAGGCTACAGGGGGGGAAGGAACACTGAAGCTTTCTTT. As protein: CASSLGYRGGRNTEAFF.

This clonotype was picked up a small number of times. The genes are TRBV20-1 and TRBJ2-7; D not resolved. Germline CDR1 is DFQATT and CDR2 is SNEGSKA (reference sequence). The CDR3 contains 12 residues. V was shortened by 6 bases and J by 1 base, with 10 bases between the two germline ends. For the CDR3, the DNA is TGCAGTGCCTTAGGACCATCCTACGAGCAGTACTTC. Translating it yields CSALGPSYEQYF.

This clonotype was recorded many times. Written as DNA, the CDR3 is TGCAGCGCCGATGCGGGAGGGCCGGGGGAGCAGTACTTC. Translating gives CSADAGGPGEQYF. This chain joins TRBV29-1 and TRBJ2-7; TRBD2 aligns across 9 bases. This CDR3 is built from 13 residues. V trimming: 7 bases; J trimming: 7 bases; junction bases outside the gene matches: 11. Germline-derived CDR1 and CDR2 are SQVTM and ANQGSEA.

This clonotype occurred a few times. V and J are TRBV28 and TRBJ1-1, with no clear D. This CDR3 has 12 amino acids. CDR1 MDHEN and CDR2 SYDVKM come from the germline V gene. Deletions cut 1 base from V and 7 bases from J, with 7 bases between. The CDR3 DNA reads TGTGCCAGCAGTTTATCTCCCTTTGAAGCTTTCTTT. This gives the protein CASSLSPFEAFF. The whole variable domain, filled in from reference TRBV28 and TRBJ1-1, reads DVKVTQSSRYLVKRTGEKVFLECVQDMDHENMFWYRQDPGLGLRLIYFSYDVKMKEKGDIPEGYSVSREKKERFSLILESASTNQTSMYLCASSLSPFEAFFGQGTRLTVV.

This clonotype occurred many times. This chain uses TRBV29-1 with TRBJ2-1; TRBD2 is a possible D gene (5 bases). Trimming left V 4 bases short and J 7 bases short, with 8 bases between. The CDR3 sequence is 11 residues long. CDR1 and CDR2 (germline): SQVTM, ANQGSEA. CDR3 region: CSVGRGNEQFF. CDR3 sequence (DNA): TGCAGCGTTGGCCGGGGTAATGAGCAGTTCTTC.